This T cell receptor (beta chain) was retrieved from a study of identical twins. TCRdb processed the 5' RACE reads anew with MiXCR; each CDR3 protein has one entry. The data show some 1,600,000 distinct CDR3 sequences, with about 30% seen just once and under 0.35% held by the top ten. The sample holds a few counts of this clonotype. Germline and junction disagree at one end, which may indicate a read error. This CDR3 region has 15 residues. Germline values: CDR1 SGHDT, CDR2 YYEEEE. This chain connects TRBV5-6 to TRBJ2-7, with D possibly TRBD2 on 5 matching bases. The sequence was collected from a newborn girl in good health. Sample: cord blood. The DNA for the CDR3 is TGTGCCAGCACCTTGGTGGGTACTAGTCGGTACGAGCAGTACTTC. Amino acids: CASTLVGTSRYEQYF.